Sequencing of this TCR beta chain was carried out in a study of T cells in Graves' hyperthyroidism and ophthalmopathy. The CDR3 contains 13 residues. In germline, CDR1 is SNHLY, CDR2 FYNNEI. The V end lost 11 bases, the J end lost 9 bases, and 17 bases lay between the germline ends. RNA transcripts yielded amplified TCR beta CDR3 regions. RT-PCR in the first round (using the HTBI primer set) targeted the TCR CDR3. TCRdb fed the multiplex PCR reads into MiXCR, producing one record per CDR3 protein. The sample holds about 570,000 distinct CDR3 sequences, around 15% seen once. This chain uses TRBV2 with TRBJ1-6; D uncertain. Material for sequencing was blood. The sequence came from a woman in her forties with Graves' hyperthyroidism. This CDR3 reads CAAPLTPSSPLHF. The CDR3 DNA follows: TGTGCCGCCCCCTTGACCCCAAGTTCACCCCTCCACTTT.